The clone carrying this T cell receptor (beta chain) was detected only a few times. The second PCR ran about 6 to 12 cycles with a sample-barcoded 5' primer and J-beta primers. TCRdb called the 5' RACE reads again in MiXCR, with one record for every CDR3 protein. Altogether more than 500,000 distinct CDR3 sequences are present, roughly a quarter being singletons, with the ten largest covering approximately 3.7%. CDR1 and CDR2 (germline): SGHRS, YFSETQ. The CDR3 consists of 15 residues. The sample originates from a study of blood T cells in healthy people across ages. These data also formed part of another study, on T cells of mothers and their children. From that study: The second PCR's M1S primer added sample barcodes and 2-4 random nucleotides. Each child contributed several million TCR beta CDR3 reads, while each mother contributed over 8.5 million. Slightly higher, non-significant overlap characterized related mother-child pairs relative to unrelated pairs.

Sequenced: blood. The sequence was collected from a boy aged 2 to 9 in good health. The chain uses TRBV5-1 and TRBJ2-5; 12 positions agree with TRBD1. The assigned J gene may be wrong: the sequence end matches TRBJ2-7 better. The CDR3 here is CASSLGDRGQNEQYF. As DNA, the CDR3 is TGCGCCAGCAGCTTGGGGGACAGGGGGCAGAACGAGCAGTACTTC.